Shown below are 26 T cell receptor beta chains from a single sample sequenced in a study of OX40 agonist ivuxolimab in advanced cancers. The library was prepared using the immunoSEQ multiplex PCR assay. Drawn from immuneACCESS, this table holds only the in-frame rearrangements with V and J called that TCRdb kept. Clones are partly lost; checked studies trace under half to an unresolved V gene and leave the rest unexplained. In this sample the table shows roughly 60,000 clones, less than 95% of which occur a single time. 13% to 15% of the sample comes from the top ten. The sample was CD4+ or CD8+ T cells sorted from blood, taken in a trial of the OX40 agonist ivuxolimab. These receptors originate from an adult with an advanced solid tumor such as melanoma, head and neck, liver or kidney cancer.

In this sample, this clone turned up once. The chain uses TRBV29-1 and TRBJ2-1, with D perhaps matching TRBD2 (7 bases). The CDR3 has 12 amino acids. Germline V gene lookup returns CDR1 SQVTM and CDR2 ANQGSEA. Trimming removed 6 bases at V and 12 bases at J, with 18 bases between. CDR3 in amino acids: CSVRGLASAQFF. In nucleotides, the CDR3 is TGCAGCGTGCGGGGGCTAGCAAGCGCGCAGTTCTTC.

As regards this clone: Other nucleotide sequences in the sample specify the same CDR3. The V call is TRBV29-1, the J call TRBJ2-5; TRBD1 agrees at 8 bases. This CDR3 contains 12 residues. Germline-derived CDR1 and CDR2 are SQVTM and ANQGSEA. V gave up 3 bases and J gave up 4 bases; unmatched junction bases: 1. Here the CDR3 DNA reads TGCAGCGTTGACAGGGGGCGAGAGACCCAGTACTTC. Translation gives CSVDRGRETQYF.

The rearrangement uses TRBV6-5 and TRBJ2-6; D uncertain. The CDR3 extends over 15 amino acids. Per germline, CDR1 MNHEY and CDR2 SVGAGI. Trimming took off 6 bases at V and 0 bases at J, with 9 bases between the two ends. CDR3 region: CASRRDGSGANVLTF. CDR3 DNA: TGTGCCAGCAGGCGAGACGGCTCTGGGGCCAACGTCCTGACTTTC.

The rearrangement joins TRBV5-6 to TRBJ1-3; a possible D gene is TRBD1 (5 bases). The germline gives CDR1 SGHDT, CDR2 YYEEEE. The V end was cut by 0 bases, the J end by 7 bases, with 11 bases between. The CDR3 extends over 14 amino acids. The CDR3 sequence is CASSLGQHLNTIYF. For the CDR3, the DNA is TGTGCCAGCAGCTTGGGACAGCACCTCAACACCATATATTTT. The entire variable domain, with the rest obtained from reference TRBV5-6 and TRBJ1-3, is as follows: DAGVTQSPTHLIKTRGQQVTLRCSPKSGHDTVSWYQQALGQGPQFIFQYYEEEERQRGNFPDRFSGHQFPNYSSELNVNALLLGDSALYLCASSLGQHLNTIYFGEGSWLTVV.

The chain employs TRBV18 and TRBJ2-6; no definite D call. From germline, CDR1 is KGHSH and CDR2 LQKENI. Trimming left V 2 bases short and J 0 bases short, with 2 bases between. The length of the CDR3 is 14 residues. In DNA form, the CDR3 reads TGTGCCAGCTCACCAAGCTCTGGGGCCAACGTCCTGACTTTC. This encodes CASSPSSGANVLTF.

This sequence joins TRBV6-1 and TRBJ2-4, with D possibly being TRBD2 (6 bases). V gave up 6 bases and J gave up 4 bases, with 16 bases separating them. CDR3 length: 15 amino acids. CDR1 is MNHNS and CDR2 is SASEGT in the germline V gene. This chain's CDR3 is CASRSKEGWKNIQYF. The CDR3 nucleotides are TGTGCCAGCAGGTCTAAGGAGGGGTGGAAAAACATTCAGTACTTC.

CDR3 nucleotide sequence: TGTGCCAGCAGTTACGGTCCCCTGGATGGCTACACCTTC. It specifies CASSYGPLDGYTF. The chain combines TRBV6-5 with TRBJ1-2, with no clear D. This CDR3 is 13 amino acids long. Between the trimmed V and J ends, which lost 2 bases and 6 bases, there was a span of 10 bases. Germline assignment: CDR1 MNHEY and CDR2 SVGAGI.

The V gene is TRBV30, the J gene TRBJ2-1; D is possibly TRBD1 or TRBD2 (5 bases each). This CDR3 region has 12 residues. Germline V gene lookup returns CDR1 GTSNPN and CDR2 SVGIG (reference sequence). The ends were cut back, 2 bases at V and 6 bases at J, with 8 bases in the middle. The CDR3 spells CAWSPRGNEQFF. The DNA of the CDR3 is TGTGCCTGGAGTCCGAGGGGCAATGAGCAGTTCTTC.

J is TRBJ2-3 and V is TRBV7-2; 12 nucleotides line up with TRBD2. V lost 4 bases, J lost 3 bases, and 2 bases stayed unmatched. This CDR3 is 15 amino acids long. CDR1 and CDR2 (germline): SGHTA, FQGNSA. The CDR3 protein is CASSWTSGKTDTQYF. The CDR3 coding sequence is TGTGCCAGCAGCTGGACTAGCGGGAAAACAGATACGCAGTATTTT.

CDR3: CASSLAGGGYWEQYF. The CDR3 region has the DNA TGTGCCAGCAGTTTAGCAGGGGGCGGGTATTGGGAGCAGTACTTC. The V call is TRBV28, the J call TRBJ2-7; 8 nucleotides line up with TRBD1. This CDR3 contains 15 residues. Germline values: CDR1 MDHEN, CDR2 SYDVKM. V dropped 2 bases and J dropped 7; count of bases not matched to a gene: 10. Full variable domain (missing parts from reference TRBV28 and TRBJ2-7): DVKVTQSSRYLVKRTGEKVFLECVQDMDHENMFWYRQDPGLGLRLIYFSYDVKMKEKGDIPEGYSVSREKKERFSLILESASTNQTSMYLCASSLAGGGYWEQYFGPGTRLTVT.

The CDR3, as DNA: TGTGCCAGCAGCCTGAGGGACACCAAAAACATTCAGTACTTC. Translation: CASSLRDTKNIQYF. The V call is TRBV11-3, the J call TRBJ2-4; a weak D match, TRBD1 (6 bases). The germline gives CDR1 SGHNT, CDR2 YENEEA. Trimming shortened V by 5 bases and J by 2 bases, and 10 bases separated the two germline ends. The CDR3 has 14 amino acids. Full variable domain (outside the CDR3, taken from reference TRBV11-3 and TRBJ2-4): EAGVVQSPRYKIIEKKQPVAFWCNPISGHNTLYWYLQNLGQGPELLIRYENEEAVDDSQLPKDRFSAERLKGVDSTLKIQPAELGDSAVYLCASSLRDTKNIQYFGAGTRLSVL.

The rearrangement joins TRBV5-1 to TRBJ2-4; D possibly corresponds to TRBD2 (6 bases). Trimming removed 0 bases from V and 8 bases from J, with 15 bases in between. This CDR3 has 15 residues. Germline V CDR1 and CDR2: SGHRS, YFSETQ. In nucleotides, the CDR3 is TGCGCCAGCAGCTTGGCCCTTGGGGGAGGTGACATTCAGTACTTC. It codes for CASSLALGGGDIQYF. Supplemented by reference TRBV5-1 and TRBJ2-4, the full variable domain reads KAGVTQTPRYLIKTRGQQVTLSCSPISGHRSVSWYQQTPGQGLQFLFEYFSETQRNKGNFPGRFSGRQFSNSRSEMNVSTLELGDSALYLCASSLALGGGDIQYFGAGTRLSVL.

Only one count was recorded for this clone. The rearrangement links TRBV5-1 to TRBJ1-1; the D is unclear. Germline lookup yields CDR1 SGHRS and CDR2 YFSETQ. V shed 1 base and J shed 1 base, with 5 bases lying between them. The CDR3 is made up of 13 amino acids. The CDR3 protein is CASSLLGNTEAFF. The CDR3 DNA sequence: TGCGCCAGCAGCTTGCTAGGGAACACTGAAGCTTTCTTT. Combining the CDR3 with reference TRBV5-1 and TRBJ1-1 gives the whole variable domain KAGVTQTPRYLIKTRGQQVTLSCSPISGHRSVSWYQQTPGQGLQFLFEYFSETQRNKGNFPGRFSGRQFSNSRSEMNVSTLELGDSALYLCASSLLGNTEAFFGQGTRLTVV.

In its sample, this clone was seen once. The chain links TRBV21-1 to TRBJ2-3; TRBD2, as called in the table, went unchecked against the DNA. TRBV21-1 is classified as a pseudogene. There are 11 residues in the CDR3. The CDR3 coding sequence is TGTGCCAGTGGACGGGGGGATACGCAGTATTTT. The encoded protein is CASGRGDTQYF.

The DNA of the CDR3 is TGTGCCTGGGGGGGGACATATTATGAAAAACTGTTTTTT. As protein: CAWGGTYYEKLFF. The chain links TRBV30 to TRBJ1-4; perhaps TRBD1 as D (6 bases). Per the germline V gene, CDR1 is GTSNPN and CDR2 is SVGIG (reference sequence). There are 13 residues in the CDR3. The ends were cut back, 5 bases at V and 6 bases at J, with 13 bases in the middle. Drawing the rest from reference TRBV30 and TRBJ1-4, the complete variable domain is SQTIHQWPATLVQPVGSPLSLECTVEGTSNPNLYWYRQAAGRGLQLLFYSVGIGQISSEVPQNLSASRPQDRQFILSSKKLLLSDSGFYLCAWGGTYYEKLFFGSGTQLSVL.

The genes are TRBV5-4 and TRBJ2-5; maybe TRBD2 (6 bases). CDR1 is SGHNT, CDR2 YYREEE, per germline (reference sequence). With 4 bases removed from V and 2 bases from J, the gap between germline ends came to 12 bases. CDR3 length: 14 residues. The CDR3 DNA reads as TGTGCCAGCAGCAGGGGAGGAGGACAAGAGACCCAGTACTTC. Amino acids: CASSRGGGQETQYF.

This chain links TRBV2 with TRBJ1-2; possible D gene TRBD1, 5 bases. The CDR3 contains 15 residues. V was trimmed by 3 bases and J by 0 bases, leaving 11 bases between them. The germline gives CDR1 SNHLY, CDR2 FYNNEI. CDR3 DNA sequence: TGTGCCAGCAGTGAGGGGAAGGGACCTAACTATGGCTACACCTTC. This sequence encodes CASSEGKGPNYGYTF.

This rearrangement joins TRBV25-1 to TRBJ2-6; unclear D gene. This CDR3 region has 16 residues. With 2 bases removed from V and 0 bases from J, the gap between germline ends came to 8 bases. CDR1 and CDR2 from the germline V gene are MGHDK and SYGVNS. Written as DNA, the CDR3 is TGTGCCAGCAGTGAAAGGTCTGGCTCTGGGGCCAACGTCCTGACTTTC. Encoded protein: CASSERSGSGANVLTF.

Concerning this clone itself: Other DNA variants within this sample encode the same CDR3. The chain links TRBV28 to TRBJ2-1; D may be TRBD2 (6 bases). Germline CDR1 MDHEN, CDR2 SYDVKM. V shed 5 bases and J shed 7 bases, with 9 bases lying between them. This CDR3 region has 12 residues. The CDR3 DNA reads TGTGCCAGCAGTGAACGGGGGAATGAGCAGTTCTTC. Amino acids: CASSERGNEQFF.

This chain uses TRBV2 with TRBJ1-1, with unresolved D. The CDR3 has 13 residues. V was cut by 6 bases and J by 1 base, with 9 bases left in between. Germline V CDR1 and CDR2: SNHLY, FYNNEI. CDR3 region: CASSRETNTEAFF. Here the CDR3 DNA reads TGTGCCAGCAGCCGGGAGACGAACACTGAAGCTTTCTTT.

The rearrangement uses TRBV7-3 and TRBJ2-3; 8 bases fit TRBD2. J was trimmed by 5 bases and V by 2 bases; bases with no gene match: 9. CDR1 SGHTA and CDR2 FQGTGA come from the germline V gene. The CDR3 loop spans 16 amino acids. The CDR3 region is CASSLLPAGVGDTQYF. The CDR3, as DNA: TGTGCCAGCAGCTTACTCCCAGCGGGAGTGGGAGATACGCAGTATTTT. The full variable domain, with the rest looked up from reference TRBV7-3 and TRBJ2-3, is GAGVSQTPSNKVTEKGKYVELRCDPISGHTALYWYRQSLGQGPEFLIYFQGTGAADDSGLPNDRFFAVRPEGSVSTLKIQRTERGDSAVYLCASSLLPAGVGDTQYFGPGTRLTVL.

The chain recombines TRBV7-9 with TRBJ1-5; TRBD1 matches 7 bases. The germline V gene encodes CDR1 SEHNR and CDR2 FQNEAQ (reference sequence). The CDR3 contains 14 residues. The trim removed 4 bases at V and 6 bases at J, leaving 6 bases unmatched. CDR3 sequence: CASSSPGGAQPQHF. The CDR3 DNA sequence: TGTGCCAGCAGCTCCCCAGGGGGGGCTCAGCCCCAGCATTTT.

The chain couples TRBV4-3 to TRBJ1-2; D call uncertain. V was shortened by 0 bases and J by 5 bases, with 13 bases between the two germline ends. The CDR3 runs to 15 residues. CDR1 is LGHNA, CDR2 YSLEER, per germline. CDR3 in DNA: TGCGCCAGCAGCCAAGACCGCAGGAATCTTTATGGCTACACCTTC. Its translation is CASSQDRRNLYGYTF.

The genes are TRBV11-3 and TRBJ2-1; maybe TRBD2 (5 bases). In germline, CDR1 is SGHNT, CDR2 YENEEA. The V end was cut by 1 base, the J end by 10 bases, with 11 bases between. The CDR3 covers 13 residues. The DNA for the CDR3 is TGTGCCAGCAGCTTAGGAGGGCCGGGGGAGCAGTTCTTC. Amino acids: CASSLGGPGEQFF.

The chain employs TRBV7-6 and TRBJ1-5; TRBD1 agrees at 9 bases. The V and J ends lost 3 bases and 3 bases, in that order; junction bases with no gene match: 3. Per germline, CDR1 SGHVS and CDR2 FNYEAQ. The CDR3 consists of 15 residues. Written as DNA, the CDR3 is TGTGCCAGCAGCTTCGGGACAGGGTACAATCAGCCCCAGCATTTT. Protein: CASSFGTGYNQPQHF.

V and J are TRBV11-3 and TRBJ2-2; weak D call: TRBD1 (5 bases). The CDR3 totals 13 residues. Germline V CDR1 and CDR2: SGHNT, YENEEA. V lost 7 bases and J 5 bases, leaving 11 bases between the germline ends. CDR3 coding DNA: TGTGCCAGCACCCAGACAGTTACCGGGGAGCTGTTTTTT. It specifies CASTQTVTGELFF.